What follows describes a single T cell receptor (beta chain). The antigen is undetermined. This table comes from immunoSEQ multiplex PCR, and its TCRdb copy is limited to in-frame clones, with some not included. The repertoire holds over 200,000 clones, with over 75% as singletons. This specimen belongs to a study of Ad26.COV2.S vaccination and SARS-CoV-2 variants. Study details: Ad26.COV2.S given intramuscularly, once or twice 56 days apart. General study results and limits: Breadth, reportedly substantial, characterized the spike-specific CD8+ and CD4+ T cell responses after vaccination. Similar non-spike TCR breadth was seen in vaccine and placebo recipients.

Treatment in this sample: some 20 received Ad26.COV2.S at low or high dose, single or two shots; about five received placebo; per-sample allocation not given. The study sampled participants on day 63 after the first vaccine or placebo injection. V lost 2 bases and J lost 1, with 11 bases in between. The CDR3 is 15 amino acids. CDR1 is LGHDT and CDR2 is YNNKEL in the germline V gene (reference sequence). This TCR came from a person between 18 and 60 years old who received the Ad26.COV2.S COVID-19 vaccine or a placebo. J is TRBJ2-5 and V is TRBV3-1 (or the pseudogene TRBV3-2), with D tentatively TRBD2 (5 bases). Sample: peripheral blood, taken in a trial of Ad26.COV2.S vaccine versus placebo. CDR3 region: CASSQLGSSQETQYF. The DNA for the CDR3 is TGTGCCAGCAGCCAACTGGGGAGTAGCCAAGAGACCCAGTACTTC.